This T cell receptor (beta chain) was obtained from a study of T cell changes during pregnancy in multiple sclerosis. CDR3 length: 14 residues. V was pared by 2 bases and J by 8 bases, with 15 bases between. Germline-derived CDR1 and CDR2 are SEHNR and FQNEAQ (reference sequence). Generated by immunoSEQ multiplex PCR, the TCRdb table keeps only in-frame clones and is missing some. The sample records 55,000 to 65,000 clones, around nine tenths being singletons. The sample was peripheral blood, taken in the second trimester of pregnancy. The V and J genes are TRBV7-9 and TRBJ1-2, with D possibly TRBD1 on 6 matching bases. The source is a female donor with multiple sclerosis, enrolled in a pregnancy study. The CDR3 region is CASSLYREDLGYTF. Here the CDR3 DNA reads TGTGCCAGCAGCTTATACAGGGAAGATCTCGGCTACACCTTC.